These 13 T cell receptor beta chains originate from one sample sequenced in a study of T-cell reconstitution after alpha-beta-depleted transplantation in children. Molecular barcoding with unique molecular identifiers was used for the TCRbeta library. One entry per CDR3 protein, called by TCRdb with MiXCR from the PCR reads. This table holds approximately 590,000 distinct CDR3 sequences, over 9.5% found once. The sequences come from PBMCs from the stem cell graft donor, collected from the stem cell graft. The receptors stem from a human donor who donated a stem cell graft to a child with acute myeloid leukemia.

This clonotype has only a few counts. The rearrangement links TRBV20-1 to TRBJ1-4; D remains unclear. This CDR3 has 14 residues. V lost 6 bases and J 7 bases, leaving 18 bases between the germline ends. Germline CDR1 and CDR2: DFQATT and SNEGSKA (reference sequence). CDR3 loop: CSALSDQRGEKLFF. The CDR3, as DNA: TGCAGTGCCCTGTCCGACCAACGAGGTGAAAAACTGTTTTTT.

The CDR3 DNA reads TGCAGTGCTAGAGTGGTAATGGAGGGGCGGTACTCTGGAAACACCATATATTTT. This gives the protein CSARVVMEGRYSGNTIYF. The chain carries TRBV20-1 and TRBJ1-3; a weak D match, TRBD1 (5 bases). The V and J ends lost 1 base and 0 bases respectively, with 19 bases between them. This CDR3 spans 18 amino acids. Germline V gives CDR1 DFQATT, CDR2 SNEGSKA (reference sequence).

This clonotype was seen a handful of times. This chain's CDR3 is CASSSSPGLAGAEQFF. The CDR3 nucleotides are TGTGCCAGCAGCTCCTCACCGGGACTAGCGGGAGCTGAGCAGTTCTTC. The rearrangement joins TRBV7-2 to TRBJ2-1, with 14 bases identical to TRBD2. Germline V gene data show CDR1 as SGHTA and CDR2 as FQGNSA. Germline trimming cut 4 bases from V and 9 bases from J; bases unmatched to any gene: 8. The CDR3 spans 16 residues.

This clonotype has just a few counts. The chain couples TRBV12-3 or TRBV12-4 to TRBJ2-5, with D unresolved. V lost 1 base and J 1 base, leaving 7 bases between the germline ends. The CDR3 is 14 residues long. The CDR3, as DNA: TGTGCCAGCAGTTTAGAGTGGGGCCAAGAGACCCAGTACTTC. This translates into CASSLEWGQETQYF.

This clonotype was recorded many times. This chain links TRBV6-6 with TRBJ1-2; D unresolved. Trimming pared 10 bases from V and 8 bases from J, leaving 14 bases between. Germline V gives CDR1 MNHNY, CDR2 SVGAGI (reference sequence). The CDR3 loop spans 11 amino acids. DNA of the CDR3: TGTGCCACCTCCCGGGTGGAAGGCTACACCTTC. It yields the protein CATSRVEGYTF.

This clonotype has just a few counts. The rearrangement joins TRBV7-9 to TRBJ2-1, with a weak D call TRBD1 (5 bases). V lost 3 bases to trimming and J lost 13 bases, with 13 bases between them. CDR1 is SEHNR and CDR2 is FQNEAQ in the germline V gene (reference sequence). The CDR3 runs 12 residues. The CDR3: CASSLGPQAQFF. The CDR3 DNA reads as TGTGCCAGCAGCTTGGGGCCACAGGCCCAGTTCTTC.

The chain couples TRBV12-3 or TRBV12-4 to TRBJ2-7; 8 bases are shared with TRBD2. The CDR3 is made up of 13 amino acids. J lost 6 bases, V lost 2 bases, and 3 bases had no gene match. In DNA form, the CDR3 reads TGTGCCAGCAGTTTACGGGAGGGGAGCGAGCAGTACTTC. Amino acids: CASSLREGSEQYF.

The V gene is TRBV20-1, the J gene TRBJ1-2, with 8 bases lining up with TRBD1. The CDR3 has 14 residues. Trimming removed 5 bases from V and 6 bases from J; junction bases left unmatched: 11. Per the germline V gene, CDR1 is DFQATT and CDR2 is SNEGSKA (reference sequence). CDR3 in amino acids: CSASRSDRGHGYTF. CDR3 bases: TGCAGTGCTTCCCGATCAGACAGGGGACATGGCTACACCTTC.

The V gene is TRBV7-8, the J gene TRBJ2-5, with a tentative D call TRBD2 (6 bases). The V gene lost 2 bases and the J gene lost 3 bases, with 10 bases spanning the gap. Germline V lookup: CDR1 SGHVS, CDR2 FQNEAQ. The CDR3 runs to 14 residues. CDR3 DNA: TGTGCCAGCAGCTTACTACTAGCTGAAGAGACCCAGTACTTC. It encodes CASSLLLAEETQYF.

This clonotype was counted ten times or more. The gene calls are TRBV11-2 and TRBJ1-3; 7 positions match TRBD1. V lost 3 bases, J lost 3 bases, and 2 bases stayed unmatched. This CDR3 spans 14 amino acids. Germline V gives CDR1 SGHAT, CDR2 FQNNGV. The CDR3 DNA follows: TGTGCCAGCAGCTTTGGGACAGATGGAAACACCATATATTTT. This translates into CASSFGTDGNTIYF.

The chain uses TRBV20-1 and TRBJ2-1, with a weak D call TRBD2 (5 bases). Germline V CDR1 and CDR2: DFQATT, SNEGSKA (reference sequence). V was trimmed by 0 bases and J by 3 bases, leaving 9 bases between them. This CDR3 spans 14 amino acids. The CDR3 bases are TGCAGTGCTAGAGAGGGAGCCCTCTACAATGAGCAGTTCTTC. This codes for CSAREGALYNEQFF.

The CDR3 region is CASSLTSGNREQYF. CDR3 bases: TGTGCCAGCAGCCTGACTAGCGGGAATCGCGAGCAGTACTTC. The chain combines TRBV7-9 with TRBJ2-7; TRBD2 aligns across 11 bases. Germline loops: CDR1 SEHNR, CDR2 FQNEAQ (reference sequence). The CDR3 spans 14 residues. Unmatched junction bases numbered 6, after V lost 5 bases and J lost 6 bases.

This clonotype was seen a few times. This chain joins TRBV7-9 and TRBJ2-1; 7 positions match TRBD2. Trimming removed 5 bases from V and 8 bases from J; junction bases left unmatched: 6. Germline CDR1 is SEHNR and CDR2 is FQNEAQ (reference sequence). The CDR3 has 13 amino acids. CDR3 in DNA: TGTGCCAGCAGCGTTGGACTAGTCGATGAGCAGTTCTTC. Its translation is CASSVGLVDEQFF.